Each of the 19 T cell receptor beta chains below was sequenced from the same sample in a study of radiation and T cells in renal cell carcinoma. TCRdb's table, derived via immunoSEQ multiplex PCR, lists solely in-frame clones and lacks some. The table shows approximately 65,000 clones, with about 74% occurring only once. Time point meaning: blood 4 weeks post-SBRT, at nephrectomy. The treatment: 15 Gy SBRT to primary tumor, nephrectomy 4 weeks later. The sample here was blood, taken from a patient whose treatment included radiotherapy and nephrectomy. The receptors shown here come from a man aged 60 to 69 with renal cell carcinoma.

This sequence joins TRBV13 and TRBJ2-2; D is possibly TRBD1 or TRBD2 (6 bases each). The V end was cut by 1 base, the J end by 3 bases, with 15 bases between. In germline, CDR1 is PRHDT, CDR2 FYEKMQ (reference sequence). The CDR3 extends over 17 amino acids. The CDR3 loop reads CASSLEGGSKYTGELFF. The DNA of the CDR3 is TGTGCCAGCAGCTTAGAGGGGGGATCTAAGTACACCGGGGAGCTGTTTTTT.

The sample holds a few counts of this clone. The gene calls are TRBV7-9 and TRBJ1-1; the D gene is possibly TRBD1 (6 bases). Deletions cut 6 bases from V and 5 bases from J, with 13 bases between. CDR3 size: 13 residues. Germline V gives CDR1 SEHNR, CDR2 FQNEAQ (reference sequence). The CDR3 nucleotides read TGTGCCAGCAGAAAACAGGGAGATACTGAAGCTTTCTTT. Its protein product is CASRKQGDTEAFF.

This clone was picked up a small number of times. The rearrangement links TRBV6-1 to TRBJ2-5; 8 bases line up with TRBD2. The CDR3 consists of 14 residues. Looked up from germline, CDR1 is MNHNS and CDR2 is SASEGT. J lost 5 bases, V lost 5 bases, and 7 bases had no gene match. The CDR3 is CASSTGTRRETQYF. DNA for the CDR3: TGTGCCAGCAGTACCGGGACTAGAAGGGAGACCCAGTACTTC.

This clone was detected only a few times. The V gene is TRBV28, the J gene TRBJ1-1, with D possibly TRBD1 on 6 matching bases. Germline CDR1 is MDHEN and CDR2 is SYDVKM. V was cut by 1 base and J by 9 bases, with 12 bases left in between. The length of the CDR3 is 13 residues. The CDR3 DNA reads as TGTGCCAGCAGTTTATCGGGGGCTACTAAAGCTTTCTTT. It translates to CASSLSGATKAFF.

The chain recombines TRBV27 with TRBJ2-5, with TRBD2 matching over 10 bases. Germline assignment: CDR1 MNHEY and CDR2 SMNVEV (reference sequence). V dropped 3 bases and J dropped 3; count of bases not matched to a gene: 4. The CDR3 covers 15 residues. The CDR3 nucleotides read TGTGCCAGCAGTTTGGGCGGACTAGCGGAAGAGACCCAGTACTTC. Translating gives CASSLGGLAEETQYF.

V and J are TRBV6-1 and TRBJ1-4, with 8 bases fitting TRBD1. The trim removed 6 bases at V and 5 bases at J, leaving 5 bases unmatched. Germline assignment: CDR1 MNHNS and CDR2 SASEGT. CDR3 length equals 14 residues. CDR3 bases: TGTGCCAGCAGGAAGGGACAGGTGAATGAAAAACTGTTTTTT. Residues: CASRKGQVNEKLFF.

In nucleotides, the CDR3 is TGTGCCAGCAGTGAGAATGAGCAGTTCTTC. Translation gives CASSENEQFF. The V gene is TRBV6-1, the J gene TRBJ2-1, with D unclear. Trimming removed 3 bases at V and 7 bases at J, with 1 base between. Germline CDR1 is MNHNS and CDR2 is SASEGT. The CDR3 totals 10 residues.

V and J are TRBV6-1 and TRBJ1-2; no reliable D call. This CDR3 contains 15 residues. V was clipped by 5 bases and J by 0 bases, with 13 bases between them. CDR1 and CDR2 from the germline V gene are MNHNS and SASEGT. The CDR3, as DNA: TGTGCCAGCAGTCCCCCCTTTCGGGCTAACTATGGCTACACCTTC. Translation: CASSPPFRANYGYTF.

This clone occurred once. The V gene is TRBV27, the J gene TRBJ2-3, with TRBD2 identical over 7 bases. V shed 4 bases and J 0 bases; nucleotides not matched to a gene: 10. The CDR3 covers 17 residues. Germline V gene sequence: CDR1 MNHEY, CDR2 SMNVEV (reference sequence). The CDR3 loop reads CASSSPELAASTDTQYF. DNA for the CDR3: TGTGCCAGCAGTTCCCCCGAGCTAGCGGCAAGCACAGATACGCAGTATTTT.

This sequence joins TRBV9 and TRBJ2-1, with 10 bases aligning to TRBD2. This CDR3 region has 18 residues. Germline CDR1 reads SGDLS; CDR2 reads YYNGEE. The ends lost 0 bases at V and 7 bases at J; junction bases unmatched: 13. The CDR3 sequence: CASSVDPPASGSGNEQFF. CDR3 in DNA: TGTGCCAGCAGCGTAGACCCCCCGGCTAGCGGGAGTGGGAATGAGCAGTTCTTC.

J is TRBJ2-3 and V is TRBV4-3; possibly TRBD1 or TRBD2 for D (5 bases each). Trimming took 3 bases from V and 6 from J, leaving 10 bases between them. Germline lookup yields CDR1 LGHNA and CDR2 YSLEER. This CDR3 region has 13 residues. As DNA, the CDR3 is TGCGCCAGCAGCCAGGCCAGGGACGATACGCAGTATTTT. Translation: CASSQARDDTQYF.

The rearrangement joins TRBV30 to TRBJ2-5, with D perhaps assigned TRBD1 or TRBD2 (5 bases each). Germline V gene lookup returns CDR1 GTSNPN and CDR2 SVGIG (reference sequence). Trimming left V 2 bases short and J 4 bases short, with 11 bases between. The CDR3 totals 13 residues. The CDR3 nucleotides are TGTGCCTGGAGTCGGTTTGGGGGAGAGACCCAGTACTTC. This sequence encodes CAWSRFGGETQYF.

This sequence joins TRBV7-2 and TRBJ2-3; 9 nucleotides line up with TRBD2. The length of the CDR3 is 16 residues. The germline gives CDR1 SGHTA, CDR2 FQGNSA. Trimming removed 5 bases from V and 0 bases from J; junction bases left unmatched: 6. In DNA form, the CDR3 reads TGTGCCAGCAGCCCACTCGGACTAGCGAGCACAGATACGCAGTATTTT. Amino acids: CASSPLGLASTDTQYF.

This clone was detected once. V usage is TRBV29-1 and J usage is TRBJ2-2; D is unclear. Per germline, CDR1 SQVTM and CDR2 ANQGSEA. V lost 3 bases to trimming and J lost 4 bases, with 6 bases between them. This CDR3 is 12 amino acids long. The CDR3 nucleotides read TGCAGCGTTGAGCCTAGCACCGGGGAGCTGTTTTTT. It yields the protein CSVEPSTGELFF.

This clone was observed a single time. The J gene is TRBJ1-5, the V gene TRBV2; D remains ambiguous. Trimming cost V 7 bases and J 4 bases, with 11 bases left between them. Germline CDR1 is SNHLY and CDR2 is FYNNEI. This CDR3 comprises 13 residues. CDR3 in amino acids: CASMEAVNQPQHF. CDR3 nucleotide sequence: TGTGCCAGCATGGAGGCAGTGAATCAGCCCCAGCATTTT.

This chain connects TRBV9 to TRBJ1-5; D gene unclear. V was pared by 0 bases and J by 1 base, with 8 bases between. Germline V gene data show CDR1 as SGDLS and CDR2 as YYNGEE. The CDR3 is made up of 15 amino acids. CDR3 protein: CASSVEPNSNQPQHF. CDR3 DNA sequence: TGTGCCAGCAGCGTAGAACCTAACAGCAATCAGCCCCAGCATTTT.

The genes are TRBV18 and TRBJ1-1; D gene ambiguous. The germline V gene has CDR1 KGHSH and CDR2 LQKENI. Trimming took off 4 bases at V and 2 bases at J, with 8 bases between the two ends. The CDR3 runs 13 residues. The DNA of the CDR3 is TGTGCCAGCTCACAGGAATTTAACACTGAAGCTTTCTTT. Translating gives CASSQEFNTEAFF.

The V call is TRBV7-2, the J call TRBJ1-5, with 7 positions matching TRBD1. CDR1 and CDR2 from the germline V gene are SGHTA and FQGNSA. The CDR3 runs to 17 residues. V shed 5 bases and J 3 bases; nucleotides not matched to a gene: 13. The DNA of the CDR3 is TGTGCCAGCAGCCAGGGGAGGGGCCAGGGGGTCAATCAGCCCCAGCATTTT. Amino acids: CASSQGRGQGVNQPQHF.

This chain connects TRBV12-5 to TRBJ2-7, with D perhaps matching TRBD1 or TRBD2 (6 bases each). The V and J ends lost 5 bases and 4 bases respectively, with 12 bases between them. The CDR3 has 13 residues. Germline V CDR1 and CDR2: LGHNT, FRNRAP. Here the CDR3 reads CASGRGELYEQYF. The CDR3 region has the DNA TGTGCTAGTGGTAGGGGGGAACTTTACGAGCAGTACTTC.